Presented here are 25 T cell receptor beta chains from one specimen sequenced in a study of blood T cell repertoires in COVID-19. Using immunoSEQ multiplex PCR, the repertoire was profiled, and TCRdb retains in-frame clones only, with some absent. Of approximately 350,000 clones listed, around 87% are singletons. Sequenced input: peripheral blood. The source of these receptors is a woman in her fifties or sixties with COVID-19, enrolled during active disease.

The CDR3 loop reads CASSIEGGAIYEQYF. The CDR3 region has the DNA TGTGCCAGTAGTATAGAGGGGGGAGCAATCTACGAGCAGTACTTC. The chain uses TRBV19 and TRBJ2-7; TRBD2 might be the D (6 bases). Germline V gives CDR1 LNHDA, CDR2 SQIVND (reference sequence). The length of the CDR3 is 15 residues. V was cut by 0 bases and J by 3 bases, with 12 bases left in between.

The gene calls are TRBV30 and TRBJ1-2; 11 bases agree with TRBD1. V was pared by 1 base and J by 7 bases, with 2 bases of the junction left unmatched. The CDR3 runs 13 residues. Per the germline V gene, CDR1 is GTSNPN and CDR2 is SVGIG (reference sequence). In DNA, the CDR3 is TGTGCCTGGAGTGGGACAGGGGGCTCTGGCTACACCTTC. This sequence encodes CAWSGTGGSGYTF.

This clone was seen once. The chain is built from TRBV9 and TRBJ1-2, with 10 bases fitting TRBD1. Unmatched junction bases numbered 7, after V lost 6 bases and J lost 2 bases. CDR3 length: 15 amino acids. Germline values: CDR1 SGDLS, CDR2 YYNGEE. The chain's CDR3 is CASNRDRGSNYGYTF. Here the CDR3 DNA reads TGTGCCAGCAATCGGGACAGGGGCTCAAACTATGGCTACACCTTC. Full variable domain (remainder filled in from reference TRBV9 and TRBJ1-2): DSGVTQTPKHLITATGQRVTLRCSPRSGDLSVYWYQQSLDQGLQFLIQYYNGEERAKGNILERFSAQQFPDLHSELNLSSLELGDSALYFCASNRDRGSNYGYTFGSGTRLTVV.

The CDR3 region is CASSIANGNTEAFF. CDR3 nucleotides: TGTGCCAGTAGTATAGCAAACGGGAACACTGAAGCTTTCTTT. This chain connects TRBV19 to TRBJ1-1; D gene unclear. V was shortened by 1 base and J by 1 base, with 7 bases between the two germline ends. Germline V gene lookup returns CDR1 LNHDA and CDR2 SQIVND (reference sequence). This CDR3 has 14 residues.

This chain uses TRBV5-1 with TRBJ2-7; TRBD1 matches at 8 bases. This CDR3 is 14 amino acids long. Trimming removed 5 bases from V and 3 bases from J; junction bases left unmatched: 7. Germline values: CDR1 SGHRS, CDR2 YFSETQ. The DNA for the CDR3 is TGCGCCAGCAGGCCCGGAGGACAGGGCTACGAGCAGTACTTC. Translating it yields CASRPGGQGYEQYF.

The CDR3 loop reads CASSLPPEDRGLWEQYF. CDR3 nucleotides: TGTGCCAGCAGCTTACCCCCTGAGGACAGGGGGCTATGGGAGCAGTACTTC. The chain combines TRBV7-9 with TRBJ2-7; 11 bases line up with TRBD1. The CDR3 sequence is 17 residues long. Germline loops: CDR1 SEHNR, CDR2 FQNEAQ (reference sequence). V dropped 2 bases and J dropped 7; count of bases not matched to a gene: 13.

This rearrangement joins TRBV7-2 to TRBJ2-1, with D possibly matching TRBD2 (7 bases). V shed 5 bases and J shed 13 bases, with 18 bases lying between them. The CDR3 sequence is 13 residues long. In germline, CDR1 is SGHTA, CDR2 FQGNSA. The CDR3 DNA follows: TGTGCCAGCAGCCCCAGTATAGGGGGGGGTCAGTTCTTC. Protein product: CASSPSIGGGQFF.

The chain employs TRBV9 and TRBJ2-1, with 8 bases aligning to TRBD2. Germline V gene lookup returns CDR1 SGDLS and CDR2 YYNGEE. J lost 8 bases, V lost 3 bases, and 13 bases had no gene match. The CDR3 is made up of 16 amino acids. The CDR3 bases are TGTGCCAGCAGCGCGAAAATAGCGGGAATCGTGGATGAGCAGTTCTTC. This codes for CASSAKIAGIVDEQFF.

This clone was found once. The gene calls are TRBV7-9 and TRBJ1-3; 8 bases are shared with TRBD1. Germline V gives CDR1 SEHNR, CDR2 FQNEAQ (reference sequence). The CDR3 extends over 16 amino acids. The V gene end was trimmed by 3 bases and the J gene end by 1 base; junction bases not matched to a gene: 5. The CDR3 loop reads CASSFDRTGSGNTIYF. The CDR3 DNA reads TGTGCCAGCAGCTTCGATCGGACAGGGTCTGGAAACACCATATATTTT.

The V and J genes are TRBV29-1 and TRBJ2-7; 7 positions match TRBD2. Germline values: CDR1 SQVTM, CDR2 ANQGSEA. This CDR3 has 10 amino acids. CDR3 in DNA: TGCATCCAGCGGGGTAACGAGCAGTACTTC. The encoded protein is CIQRGNEQYF.

The gene calls are TRBV10-3 and TRBJ2-6; 8 bases map to TRBD1. Germline CDR1 reads ENHRY; CDR2 reads SYGVKD. The CDR3 covers 19 residues. The ends lost 4 bases at V and 0 bases at J; junction bases unmatched: 11. The CDR3 protein is CAISVLTGAPSSGANVLTF. The CDR3 DNA reads TGTGCCATCAGTGTTTTGACAGGGGCCCCTAGCTCTGGGGCCAACGTCCTGACTTTC.

The rearrangement uses TRBV6-5 and TRBJ2-1; 10 bases are a match to TRBD2. The CDR3 loop spans 16 amino acids. V was pared by 0 bases and J by 7 bases, with 6 bases of the junction left unmatched. Germline CDR1 is MNHEY and CDR2 is SVGAGI. CDR3 loop: CASSYSPSGSMNEQFF. The DNA for the CDR3 is TGTGCCAGCAGTTACTCCCCTAGCGGGAGTATGAATGAGCAGTTCTTC.

The chain's CDR3 is CASSIQGEAQFF. DNA of the CDR3: TGCGCCAGCAGCATACAGGGGGAGGCGCAGTTCTTC. The rearrangement uses TRBV5-1 and TRBJ2-1; 8 positions match TRBD1. Germline values: CDR1 SGHRS, CDR2 YFSETQ. J lost 12 bases, V lost 4 bases, and 6 bases had no gene match. The CDR3 contains 12 residues.

J is TRBJ1-1 and V is TRBV30; TRBD1 is a possible D gene (6 bases). V gave up 0 bases and J gave up 0 bases, with 23 bases separating them. The germline gives CDR1 GTSNPN, CDR2 SVGIG (reference sequence). The CDR3 extends over 19 amino acids. CDR3 loop: CAWSVDRLGEFRMNTEAFF. CDR3 DNA sequence: TGTGCCTGGAGTGTCGACAGGTTAGGGGAGTTTAGGATGAACACTGAAGCTTTCTTT.

The chain carries TRBV5-1 and TRBJ1-1; the D gene is possibly TRBD1 (6 bases). The germline V gene has CDR1 SGHRS and CDR2 YFSETQ. This CDR3 has 15 residues. Deletions cut 7 bases from V and 0 bases from J, with 16 bases between. This CDR3 reads CASGGRDTLNTEAFF. CDR3 sequence (DNA): TGCGCCAGCGGAGGGAGGGACACCCTGAACACTGAAGCTTTCTTT.

This chain links TRBV2 with TRBJ2-1; D remains ambiguous. The CDR3 spans 13 residues. V was clipped by 3 bases and J by 9 bases, with 12 bases between them. Germline CDR1 and CDR2: SNHLY and FYNNEI. The CDR3 loop reads CASSEYYEAEQFF. The CDR3 region has the DNA TGTGCCAGCAGTGAGTACTACGAGGCTGAGCAGTTCTTC.

This clone appeared once. The J gene is TRBJ2-1, the V gene TRBV5-1, with D unresolved. The CDR3 is made up of 13 amino acids. Germline V gene lookup returns CDR1 SGHRS and CDR2 YFSETQ. V was trimmed by 1 base and J by 4 bases, leaving 6 bases between them. This CDR3 is CASSLLDYNEQFF. CDR3 sequence (DNA): TGCGCCAGCAGCTTGCTAGATTACAATGAGCAGTTCTTC.

The chain is built from TRBV19 and TRBJ1-5, with a possible D match to TRBD1 (5 bases). The CDR3 is 15 residues long. In germline, CDR1 is LNHDA, CDR2 SQIVND (reference sequence). V lost 5 bases to trimming and J lost 0 bases, with 11 bases between them. CDR3 bases: TGTGCCAGTAGTTTGACAGATTATAGCAATCAGCCCCAGCATTTT. Translation: CASSLTDYSNQPQHF. Full variable domain (missing parts from reference TRBV19 and TRBJ1-5): DGGITQSPKYLFRKEGQNVTLSCEQNLNHDAMYWYRQDPGQGLRLIYYSQIVNDFQKGDIAEGYSVSREKKESFPLTVTSAQKNPTAFYLCASSLTDYSNQPQHFGDGTRLSIL.

This sequence joins TRBV5-6 and TRBJ2-2, with TRBD2 matching 14 bases. The CDR3 length is 17 residues. J was trimmed by 8 bases and V by 2 bases; bases with no gene match: 8. Germline CDR1 SGHDT, CDR2 YYEEEE. CDR3 nucleotide sequence: TGTGCCAGCAGCTTTCGATCGACTAGCGGGAGGGGTGGGGAGCTGTTTTTT. This codes for CASSFRSTSGRGGELFF. Full variable domain (outside the CDR3, taken from reference TRBV5-6 and TRBJ2-2): DAGVTQSPTHLIKTRGQQVTLRCSPKSGHDTVSWYQQALGQGPQFIFQYYEEEERQRGNFPDRFSGHQFPNYSSELNVNALLLGDSALYLCASSFRSTSGRGGELFFGEGSRLTVL.

This chain joins TRBV6-5 and TRBJ2-1, with D hard to call. CDR3 size: 12 residues. The germline gives CDR1 MNHEY, CDR2 SVGAGI. Deletions cut 4 bases from V and 7 bases from J, with 8 bases between. CDR3 amino acids: CASSSLGNEQFF. The CDR3 bases are TGTGCCAGCAGTTCCCTAGGAAATGAGCAGTTCTTC.

The chain joins TRBV6-5 to TRBJ2-7, with 8 positions matching TRBD1. The CDR3 runs 14 residues. The germline V gene has CDR1 MNHEY and CDR2 SVGAGI. After removal of 6 bases from V and 2 bases from J, the junction contained 6 bases not matched to a gene. CDR3 DNA: TGTGCCAGCAGGGTCGGACAGGGAACCTACGAGCAGTACTTC. Translation: CASRVGQGTYEQYF.

This rearrangement joins TRBV2 to TRBJ1-2; 8 bases align to TRBD1. The V and J ends lost 2 bases and 7 bases, in that order; junction bases with no gene match: 3. This CDR3 is 13 amino acids long. Germline V gene data show CDR1 as SNHLY and CDR2 as FYNNEI. The CDR3 coding sequence is TGTGCCAGCAGTGAACTGGGACAGGTTGGCTACACCTTC. Translated, it gives CASSELGQVGYTF.

Here the CDR3 reads CATSDPTRSYDEQYF. DNA of the CDR3: TGTGCCACCAGTGATCCCACCAGGTCGTACGACGAGCAGTACTTC. This chain uses TRBV24-1 with TRBJ2-7, with no clear D. The ends were cut back, 3 bases at V and 5 bases at J, with 16 bases in the middle. This CDR3 has 15 amino acids. Germline V gene sequence: CDR1 KGHDR, CDR2 SFDVKD.

This clone was counted a few times. The rearrangement links TRBV7-8 to TRBJ2-2; 9 nucleotides match TRBD1. The CDR3 is 18 residues long. CDR1 is SGHVS and CDR2 is FQNEAQ in the germline V gene. V was pared by 4 bases and J by 7 bases, with 16 bases of the junction left unmatched. CDR3 in DNA: TGTGCCAGCAGCTCCAAAACACCGGGACAGGGAGGAAGCGGGGAGCTGTTTTTT. It is translated as CASSSKTPGQGGSGELFF.

V gene TRBV30 combines with J gene TRBJ2-5; 9 bases line up with TRBD1. Germline assignment: CDR1 GTSNPN and CDR2 SVGIG (reference sequence). This CDR3 is 14 amino acids long. V lost 5 bases to trimming and J lost 3 bases; unmatched junction nucleotides: 7. The CDR3 sequence is CAWASWTGEETQYF. In DNA form, the CDR3 reads TGTGCCTGGGCCTCGTGGACAGGGGAAGAGACCCAGTACTTC.